The 25 T cell receptor beta chains below were found in one sample sequenced in a study of response to subunit inactivated influenza vaccine. TCRdb itself ran the RT-PCR reads through MiXCR, one entry per CDR3 protein. The table shows 500,000 to 550,000 distinct CDR3 sequences, with approximately 7.6% occurring only once. The sample consisted of PBMCs from blood, taken around 25 months after vaccination. These receptors were obtained from a man between 50 and 75 years old who received an inactivated influenza vaccine.

This clonotype was recorded many times. The rearrangement uses TRBV7-9 and TRBJ2-1, with D perhaps TRBD1 or TRBD2 (5 bases each). In germline, CDR1 is SEHNR, CDR2 FQNEAQ (reference sequence). The CDR3 sequence is 16 residues long. Deletions cut 1 base from V and 5 bases from J, with 15 bases between. This CDR3 reads CASSLGPRGANNEQFF. CDR3 DNA: TGTGCCAGCAGCTTAGGCCCGAGGGGCGCGAACAATGAGCAGTTCTTC. Full variable domain (remainder filled in from reference TRBV7-9 and TRBJ2-1): DTGVSQNPRHKITKRGQNVTFRCDPISEHNRLYWYRQTLGQGPEFLTYFQNEAQLEKSRLLSDRFSAERPKGSFSTLEIQRTEQGDSAMYLCASSLGPRGANNEQFFGPGTRLTVL.

CDR3 in amino acids: CATSDSPGRGMNTEAFF. Here the CDR3 DNA reads TGTGCCACCAGTGATTCGCCGGGACGAGGAATGAACACTGAAGCTTTCTTT. The V gene is TRBV24-1, the J gene TRBJ1-1; D possibly corresponds to TRBD1 (5 bases). Looked up from germline, CDR1 is KGHDR and CDR2 is SFDVKD. V was clipped by 2 bases and J by 0 bases, with 15 bases between them. This CDR3 comprises 17 residues.

The sample holds a few counts of this clonotype. The J gene is TRBJ1-5, the V gene TRBV18; no clear D gene. Per germline, CDR1 KGHSH and CDR2 LQKENI. The germline V and J ends were trimmed by 2 bases and 9 bases, with 11 bases remaining between them. The CDR3 has 13 amino acids. CDR3 sequence reads: CASSPGPQRPQHF. CDR3 sequence (DNA): TGTGCCAGCTCACCAGGGCCGCAGCGGCCCCAGCATTTT.

The chain combines TRBV29-1 with TRBJ2-3; D unclear. Germline V gene lookup returns CDR1 SQVTM and CDR2 ANQGSEA. The V end was cut by 4 bases, the J end by 5 bases, with 10 bases between. CDR3 length: 12 amino acids. The CDR3 sequence: CSVGRQVDTQYF. The CDR3 nucleotides read TGCAGCGTTGGGCGTCAAGTAGATACGCAGTATTTT.

There are a few counts of this clonotype. The rearrangement uses TRBV20-1 and TRBJ2-5; TRBD2 matches at 13 bases. Germline trimming cut 3 bases from V and 0 bases from J; bases unmatched to any gene: 13. The germline V gene has CDR1 DFQATT and CDR2 SNEGSKA (reference sequence). The CDR3 length is 19 residues. The CDR3 coding sequence is TGCAGTGCTAGCCCCCGACTAGCGGGAGGCCGTAGGTACCAAGAGACCCAGTACTTC. It codes for CSASPRLAGGRRYQETQYF.

V is TRBV27 and J is TRBJ2-7; 9 bases are shared with TRBD1. The trim removed 6 bases at V and 1 base at J, leaving 4 bases unmatched. This CDR3 is built from 14 residues. In germline, CDR1 is MNHEY, CDR2 SMNVEV (reference sequence). The CDR3 sequence is CASRLTGGSYEQYF. The CDR3 region has the DNA TGTGCCAGCAGACTGACAGGGGGTTCCTACGAGCAGTACTTC.

This clonotype was seen at least ten times. This rearrangement joins TRBV7-9 to TRBJ1-2; 9 bases fit TRBD1. Per germline, CDR1 SEHNR and CDR2 FQNEAQ (reference sequence). The CDR3 has 15 residues. The junction had 10 bases not matched to a gene; V was cut back by 3 bases and J by 8 bases. This CDR3 reads CASSLPPGTGYGYTF. For the CDR3, the DNA is TGTGCCAGCAGCTTGCCCCCCGGGACAGGGTACGGCTACACCTTC.

The sample holds many counts of this clonotype. At one of its ends the junction is not consistent with the germline gene, which may arise from a read error. This chain connects TRBV14 to TRBJ2-7; weak D call: TRBD1 (6 bases). CDR3 length equals 13 residues. Germline CDR1 and CDR2: SGHDN and FVKESK. The CDR3: CASSQALITGRMF. The CDR3 DNA follows: TGTGCCAGCAGCCAAGCATTGATAACAGGGAGAATGTTC.

This clonotype was detected only once. V and J are TRBV29-1 and TRBJ2-3; 10 nucleotides line up with TRBD2. Trimming removed 4 bases from V and 5 bases from J; junction bases left unmatched: 3. The CDR3 length is 13 residues. Germline V gene lookup returns CDR1 SQVTM and CDR2 ANQGSEA. CDR3 protein: CSVGASGGDTQYF. CDR3 DNA: TGCAGCGTTGGGGCTAGCGGGGGAGATACGCAGTATTTT.

This sequence joins TRBV9 and TRBJ2-5; 10 nucleotides align to TRBD2. Trimming cost V 0 bases and J 1 base; bases outside gene matches: 0. This CDR3 spans 15 amino acids. Per the germline V gene, CDR1 is SGDLS and CDR2 is YYNGEE. The CDR3: CASSVGTSGQETQYF. The DNA of the CDR3 is TGTGCCAGCAGCGTAGGGACTAGCGGCCAAGAGACCCAGTACTTC.

This clonotype came up many times. The CDR3 sequence is CTGGDGTDTQYF. DNA for the CDR3: TGCACGGGGGGCGACGGCACAGATACGCAGTATTTT. The rearrangement uses TRBV29-1 and TRBJ2-3, with D tentatively TRBD2 (7 bases). This CDR3 is built from 12 residues. The germline V gene encodes CDR1 SQVTM and CDR2 ANQGSEA.

This clonotype was observed a few times. The rearrangement joins TRBV5-6 to TRBJ2-7; a weak D match, TRBD1 (5 bases). Trimming took off 3 bases at V and 2 bases at J, with 18 bases between the two ends. This CDR3 comprises 16 residues. The germline V gene has CDR1 SGHDT and CDR2 YYEEEE. CDR3 amino acids: CASSWTPSQDPYEQYF. The CDR3 DNA follows: TGTGCCAGCAGCTGGACACCATCACAGGACCCCTACGAGCAGTACTTC.

This clonotype was observed a few times. The chain couples TRBV6-1 to TRBJ1-1; tentative D call: TRBD1 (6 bases). Germline lookup yields CDR1 MNHNS and CDR2 SASEGT. The CDR3 is 13 residues long. V shed 7 bases and J shed 1 base, with 10 bases lying between them. CDR3 sequence reads: CASTLGQNTEAFF. The DNA for the CDR3 is TGTGCCAGCACTCTGGGACAGAACACTGAAGCTTTCTTT.

This clonotype was counted only a few times. The rearrangement links TRBV9 to TRBJ2-7; no reliable D call. Trimming took off 2 bases at V and 0 bases at J, with 9 bases between the two ends. CDR1 is SGDLS and CDR2 is YYNGEE in the germline V gene. This CDR3 contains 14 residues. The CDR3 sequence: CASSVASASYEQYF. The CDR3 nucleotides read TGTGCCAGCAGCGTCGCCAGCGCCTCCTACGAGCAGTACTTC.

This clonotype was seen many times. The V call is TRBV11-2, the J call TRBJ2-7; 9 bases map to TRBD2. V was pared by 5 bases and J by 0 bases, with 5 bases of the junction left unmatched. Germline V gene sequence: CDR1 SGHAT, CDR2 FQNNGV. The CDR3 extends over 15 amino acids. The CDR3 loop reads CASSKTSGFSYEQYF. DNA of the CDR3: TGTGCCAGCAGCAAGACTAGCGGTTTCTCCTACGAGCAGTACTTC.

The genes are TRBV7-6 and TRBJ2-1; D call uncertain. CDR1 and CDR2 from the germline V gene are SGHVS and FNYEAQ. V lost 1 base, J lost 9 bases, and 13 bases lay in between. The CDR3 has 14 residues. CDR3 bases: TGTGCCAGCAGCTTAGTCGCAGAAGCCCCTGAGCAGTTCTTC. Protein product: CASSLVAEAPEQFF.

Many counts were recorded for this clonotype. The gene calls are TRBV20-1 and TRBJ2-1; the match to TRBD1 covers 9 bases. This CDR3 has 17 amino acids. V gave up 4 bases and J gave up 7 bases; unmatched junction bases: 17. The germline gives CDR1 DFQATT, CDR2 SNEGSKA (reference sequence). CDR3 sequence: CSAKFRQGGMLGNEQFF. CDR3 coding DNA: TGCAGTGCTAAATTTCGACAGGGGGGAATGCTGGGAAATGAGCAGTTCTTC.

This clonotype was recorded many times. The chain uses TRBV28 and TRBJ1-6, with D possibly matching TRBD1 (5 bases). The CDR3 runs 16 residues. Germline V lookup: CDR1 MDHEN, CDR2 SYDVKM. The V and J ends lost 0 bases and 10 bases respectively, with 16 bases between them. The CDR3 reads CASSLWPTVGGSPLHF. The CDR3 coding sequence is TGTGCCAGCAGTTTATGGCCGACGGTGGGGGGATCACCCCTCCACTTT. Drawing the rest from reference TRBV28 and TRBJ1-6, the complete variable domain is DVKVTQSSRYLVKRTGEKVFLECVQDMDHENMFWYRQDPGLGLRLIYFSYDVKMKEKGDIPEGYSVSREKKERFSLILESASTNQTSMYLCASSLWPTVGGSPLHFGNGTRLTVT.

This clonotype was seen at least ten times. The chain carries TRBV20-1 and TRBJ1-2; D gene uncertain. The CDR3 loop spans 14 amino acids. CDR1 and CDR2 from the germline V gene are DFQATT and SNEGSKA (reference sequence). Trimming pared 3 bases from V and 8 bases from J, leaving 19 bases between. The CDR3 DNA sequence: TGCAGTGCTAGCCACCTGGGAGGGTTTGGAGGCTACACCTTC. Translated, it gives CSASHLGGFGGYTF.

The chain employs TRBV18 and TRBJ2-6, with no clear D. The V gene's germline CDR1 is KGHSH and CDR2 LQKENI. Trimming removed 4 bases from V and 0 bases from J, with 13 bases in between. The CDR3 spans 17 residues. For the CDR3, the DNA is TGTGCCAGCTCACGTGTATTCGAGATCTCTGGGGCCAACGTCCTGACTTTC. It yields the protein CASSRVFEISGANVLTF.

This clonotype was counted a few times. V and J are TRBV12-3 or TRBV12-4 and TRBJ2-1; 12 bases agree with TRBD2. This CDR3 contains 14 residues. V dropped 7 bases and J dropped 7; count of bases not matched to a gene: 5. The CDR3 DNA sequence: TGTGCCAGCATTCTAGCGGGAGGGAGGAATGAGCAGTTCTTC. Translation: CASILAGGRNEQFF.

This clonotype has more than one count but fewer than ten. This sequence joins TRBV4-3 and TRBJ2-2, with D possibly being TRBD2 (6 bases). This CDR3 comprises 16 residues. The germline CDR1 and CDR2 sequences are LGHNA and YSLEER. Between the trimmed V and J ends, which lost 1 base and 0 bases, there was a span of 9 bases. CDR3 sequence: CASSQVWGANTGELFF. The CDR3 DNA is TGCGCCAGCAGCCAAGTCTGGGGGGCGAACACCGGGGAGCTGTTTTTT.

There are a few counts of this clonotype. V and J are TRBV5-1 and TRBJ2-3, with 7 bases fitting TRBD2. The V segment lost 0 bases and the J segment 4 bases; nucleotides outside the gene matches: 2. The germline V gene has CDR1 SGHRS and CDR2 YFSETQ. The CDR3 contains 14 residues. This chain's CDR3 is CASSLGSGADTQYF. The DNA for the CDR3 is TGCGCCAGCAGCTTGGGAAGCGGGGCAGATACGCAGTATTTT.

This clonotype was picked up a small number of times. The chain is built from TRBV5-1 and TRBJ2-1; tentative D call: TRBD2 (6 bases). V was pared by 4 bases and J by 4 bases, with 18 bases between. This CDR3 has 16 residues. CDR1 is SGHRS and CDR2 is YFSETQ in the germline V gene. The CDR3 loop reads CASSPRGAGFYNEQFF. DNA of the CDR3: TGCGCCAGCAGCCCCCGCGGGGCTGGATTTTACAATGAGCAGTTCTTC.

The V gene is TRBV25-1, the J gene TRBJ2-5; D remains ambiguous. Between the trimmed V and J ends, which lost 8 bases and 5 bases, there was a span of 6 bases. From germline, CDR1 is MGHDK and CDR2 SYGVNS. The CDR3 consists of 10 residues. The CDR3 sequence is CASARETQYF. CDR3 nucleotides: TGTGCCAGCGCTCGGGAGACCCAGTACTTC.